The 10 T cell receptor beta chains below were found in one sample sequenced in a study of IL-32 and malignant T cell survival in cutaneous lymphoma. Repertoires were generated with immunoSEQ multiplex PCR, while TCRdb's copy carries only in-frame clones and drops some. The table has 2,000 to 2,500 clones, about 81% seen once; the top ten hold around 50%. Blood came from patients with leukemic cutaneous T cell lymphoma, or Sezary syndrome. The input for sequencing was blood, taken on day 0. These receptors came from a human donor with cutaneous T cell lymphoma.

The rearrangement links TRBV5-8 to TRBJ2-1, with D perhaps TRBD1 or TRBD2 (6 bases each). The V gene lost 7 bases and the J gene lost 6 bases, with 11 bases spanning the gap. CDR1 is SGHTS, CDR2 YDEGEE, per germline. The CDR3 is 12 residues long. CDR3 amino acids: CASGGGANEQFF. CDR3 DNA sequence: TGTGCCAGCGGGGGCGGGGCCAATGAGCAGTTCTTC. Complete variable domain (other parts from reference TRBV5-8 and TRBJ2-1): EAGVTQSPTHLIKTRGQQATLRCSPISGHTSVYWYQQALGLGLQFLLWYDEGEERNRGNFPPRFSGRQFPNYSSELNVNALELEDSALYLCASGGGANEQFFGPGTRLTVL.

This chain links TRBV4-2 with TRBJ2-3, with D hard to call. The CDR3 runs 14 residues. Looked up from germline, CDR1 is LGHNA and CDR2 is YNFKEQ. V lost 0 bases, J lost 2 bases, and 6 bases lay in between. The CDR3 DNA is TGTGCCAGCAGCCAAGACCATAACACAGATACGCAGTATTTT. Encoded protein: CASSQDHNTDTQYF.

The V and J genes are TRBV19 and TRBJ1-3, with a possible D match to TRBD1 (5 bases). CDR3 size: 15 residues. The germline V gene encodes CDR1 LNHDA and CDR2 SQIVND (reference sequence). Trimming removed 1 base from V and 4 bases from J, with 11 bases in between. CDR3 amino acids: CASSIVWGFGNTIYF. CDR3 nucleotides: TGTGCCAGTAGTATAGTATGGGGGTTCGGAAACACCATATATTTT.

The CDR3 region is CASSFAWRGQETQYF. CDR3 nucleotide sequence: TGTGCCAGCAGCTTTGCCTGGCGGGGGCAAGAGACCCAGTACTTC. The V and J genes are TRBV7-2 and TRBJ2-5, with 7 positions matching TRBD2. Trimming at V came to 3 bases and at J to 2 bases, leaving 6 bases not matched to a gene. CDR3 length: 15 residues. CDR1 is SGHTA, CDR2 FQGNSA, per germline.

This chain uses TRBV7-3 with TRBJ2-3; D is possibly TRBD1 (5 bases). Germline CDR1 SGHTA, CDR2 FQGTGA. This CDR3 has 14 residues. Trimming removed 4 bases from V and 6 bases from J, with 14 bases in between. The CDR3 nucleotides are TGTGCCAGCAGCTCCCGTTTAGGGGCGGATACGCAGTATTTT. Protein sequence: CASSSRLGADTQYF.

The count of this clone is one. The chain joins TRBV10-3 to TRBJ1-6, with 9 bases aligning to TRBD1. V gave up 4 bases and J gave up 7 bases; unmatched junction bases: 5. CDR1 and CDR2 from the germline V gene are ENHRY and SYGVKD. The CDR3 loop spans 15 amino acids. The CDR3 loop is CAISGTGEGNSPLHF. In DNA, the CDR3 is TGTGCCATCAGTGGGACAGGGGAGGGGAATTCACCCCTCCACTTT.

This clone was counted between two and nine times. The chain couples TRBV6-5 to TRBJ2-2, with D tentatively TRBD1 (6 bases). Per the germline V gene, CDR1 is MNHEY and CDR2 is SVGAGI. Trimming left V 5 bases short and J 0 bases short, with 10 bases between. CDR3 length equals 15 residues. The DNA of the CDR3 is TGTGCCAGCAGTGTGGACAGCGCGAACACCGGGGAGCTGTTTTTT. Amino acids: CASSVDSANTGELFF.

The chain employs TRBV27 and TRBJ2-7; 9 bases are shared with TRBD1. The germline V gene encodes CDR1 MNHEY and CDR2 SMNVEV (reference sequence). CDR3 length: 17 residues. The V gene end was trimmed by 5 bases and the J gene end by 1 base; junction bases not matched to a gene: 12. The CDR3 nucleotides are TGTGCCAGCAGTCTGGGACAGGGTAAACCTAAATCCTACGAGCAGTACTTC. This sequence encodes CASSLGQGKPKSYEQYF.

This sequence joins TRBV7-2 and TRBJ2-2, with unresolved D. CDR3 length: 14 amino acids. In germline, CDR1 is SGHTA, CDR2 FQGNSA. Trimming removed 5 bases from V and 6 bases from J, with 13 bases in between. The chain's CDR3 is CASSPPRVPGELFF. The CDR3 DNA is TGTGCCAGCAGCCCCCCCCGTGTGCCCGGGGAGCTGTTTTTT.

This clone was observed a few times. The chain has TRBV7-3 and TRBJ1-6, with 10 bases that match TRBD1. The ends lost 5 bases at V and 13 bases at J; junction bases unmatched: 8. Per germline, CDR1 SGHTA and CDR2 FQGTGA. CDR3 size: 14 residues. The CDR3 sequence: CASSQATGGWPLHF. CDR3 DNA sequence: TGTGCCAGCAGCCAGGCGACAGGGGGCTGGCCCCTCCACTTT.